The 18 T cell receptor beta chains below come from one sample, sequenced in a study of T cells in Graves' hyperthyroidism and ophthalmopathy. Amplified regions were TCR beta CDR3 sequences from RNA transcripts. The TCR CDR3 first-round RT-PCR relied on the HTBI primer set. TCRdb re-analysed the multiplex PCR reads in MiXCR, keeping a single row per CDR3 protein. Of some 700,000 distinct CDR3 sequences listed, 17% are singletons. The material sequenced was blood. The receptors originated from a man aged 50-60 years with Graves' hyperthyroidism.

CDR3 DNA sequence: TGTGCCAGCAGCTTGCGCGACGATCATGGCTACACCTTC. The encoded protein is CASSLRDDHGYTF. This chain links TRBV5-8 with TRBJ1-2; D gene uncertain. The V gene lost 1 base and the J gene lost 6 bases, with 10 bases spanning the gap. Germline V CDR1 and CDR2: SGHTS, YDEGEE. The CDR3 is 13 amino acids.

The chain uses TRBV7-2 and TRBJ2-5; D uncertain. V lost 2 bases, J lost 5 bases, and 9 bases lay in between. Germline V lookup: CDR1 SGHTA, CDR2 FQGNSA. The CDR3 consists of 13 residues. CDR3 DNA sequence: TGTGCCAGCAGCTTAATGGGTAGGGAGACCCAGTACTTC. Translating it yields CASSLMGRETQYF.

Concerning this clonotype: This may be a read error, as it is one base from a much larger clone. The rearrangement joins TRBV10-2 to TRBJ2-5, with D hard to call. This CDR3 has 16 residues. The germline gives CDR1 WSHSY, CDR2 SAAADI. CDR3 DNA: TGCGCCAGCAGTGAGGTATTGGCTGCCCGTCAGGAGACCCGGTACTTC. Protein: CASSEVLAARQETRYF.

This clonotype was seen only a few times. V and J are TRBV19 and TRBJ2-7, with D tentatively TRBD1 (6 bases). This CDR3 spans 12 amino acids. V lost 3 bases and J 8 bases, leaving 11 bases between the germline ends. CDR1 and CDR2 from the germline V gene are LNHDA and SQIVND (reference sequence). CDR3 amino acids: CASSMRTEQQYF. The CDR3 DNA reads as TGTGCCAGTAGTATGCGGACAGAGCAGCAGTACTTC.

This clonotype was recorded a few times. V is TRBV7-8 and J is TRBJ2-1; no firm D call. This CDR3 is 17 amino acids long. V dropped 3 bases and J dropped 1 base, with 16 bases sitting between them. Germline V gene sequence: CDR1 SGHVS, CDR2 FQNEAQ. The CDR3 nucleotides are TGTGCCAGCAGCTTGGCCCCCACTCAGAAATCCTACAATGAGCAGTTCTTC. Its protein product is CASSLAPTQKSYNEQFF.

This clonotype showed up many times. The chain recombines TRBV27 with TRBJ1-1; 8 bases line up with TRBD1. V lost 5 bases and J lost 9; bases outside the gene matches: 5. This CDR3 spans 12 amino acids. Looked up from germline, CDR1 is MNHEY and CDR2 is SMNVEV (reference sequence). This CDR3 reads CASSPRTGKAFF. As DNA, the CDR3 is TGTGCCAGCAGTCCCAGGACAGGGAAAGCTTTCTTT.

In its sample, this clonotype was seen many times. One junction end does not reproduce the germline sequence, and a read error may be involved. The CDR3 sequence: CASSLGGMGTQYF. DNA of the CDR3: TGTGCCAGCAGCTTGGGGGGGATGGGGACCCAGTACTTC. The chain couples TRBV5-1 to TRBJ2-5; TRBD2 matches 7 bases. From germline, CDR1 is SGHRS and CDR2 YFSETQ. This CDR3 comprises 13 residues.

This clonotype was recorded at least ten times. The chain couples TRBV2 to TRBJ2-5, with 7 bases aligning to TRBD2. The CDR3 runs 14 residues. Per germline, CDR1 SNHLY and CDR2 FYNNEI. After removal of 6 bases from V and 5 bases from J, the junction contained 9 bases not matched to a gene. As DNA, the CDR3 is TGTGCCAGCAGACCAGCGGCGGGAGTCGAGACCCAGTACTTC. This encodes CASRPAAGVETQYF. Drawing the rest from reference TRBV2 and TRBJ2-5, the complete variable domain is EPEVTQTPSHQVTQMGQEVILRCVPISNHLYFYWYRQILGQKVEFLVSFYNNEISEKSEIFDDQFSVERPDGSNFTLKIRSTKLEDSAMYFCASRPAAGVETQYFGPGTRLLVL.

This clonotype was counted between two and nine times. The V call is TRBV2, the J call TRBJ1-1; a possible D gene is TRBD1 (5 bases). The V end lost 7 bases, the J end lost 0 bases, and 9 bases lay between the germline ends. Germline CDR1 is SNHLY and CDR2 is FYNNEI. The CDR3 sequence is 13 residues long. CDR3 region: CASMEGLNTEAFF. DNA for the CDR3: TGTGCCAGCATGGAGGGGCTGAACACTGAAGCTTTCTTT.

This clonotype was seen more than once but under ten times. The chain combines TRBV7-2 with TRBJ1-5; D not resolved. V dropped 1 base and J dropped 3 bases, with 7 bases sitting between them. The germline V gene encodes CDR1 SGHTA and CDR2 FQGNSA. The CDR3 is 14 amino acids. CDR3 in amino acids: CASSLVQFNQPQHF. Here the CDR3 DNA reads TGTGCCAGCAGCTTAGTACAGTTCAATCAGCCCCAGCATTTT.

This clonotype was found many times. V is TRBV30 and J is TRBJ1-1; no definite D call. This CDR3 spans 13 amino acids. V lost 5 bases and J 7 bases, leaving 17 bases between the germline ends. Per germline, CDR1 GTSNPN and CDR2 SVGIG (reference sequence). The CDR3 sequence: CAWCLTSGGEAFF. In nucleotides, the CDR3 is TGTGCCTGGTGTCTCACGTCCGGCGGTGAAGCTTTCTTT.

The V call is TRBV20-1, the J call TRBJ2-5; D is unclear. The V end lost 1 base, the J end lost 2 bases, and 14 bases lay between the germline ends. Germline CDR1 reads DFQATT; CDR2 reads SNEGSKA (reference sequence). The CDR3 contains 15 residues. In nucleotides, the CDR3 is TGCAGTGCTAGAGGAGGACGGTCACGGCAAGAGACCCAGTACTTC. Encoded protein: CSARGGRSRQETQYF.

The V gene is TRBV7-9, the J gene TRBJ1-2; 9 bases fit TRBD1. With 6 bases clipped from V and 6 bases from J, the junction kept 8 bases outside the gene matches. From germline, CDR1 is SEHNR and CDR2 FQNEAQ (reference sequence). The CDR3 loop spans 14 amino acids. The CDR3 DNA reads TGTGCCAGCAGTCAAGGACAGGGGAGCGATGGCTACACCTTC. It encodes CASSQGQGSDGYTF.

This clonotype was seen a single time. The chain is built from TRBV19 and TRBJ2-2, with D perhaps TRBD2 (6 bases). CDR3 length: 16 amino acids. The V and J ends lost 5 bases and 6 bases respectively, with 19 bases between them. Per germline, CDR1 LNHDA and CDR2 SQIVND (reference sequence). The CDR3 coding sequence is TGTGCCAGTAGTGTCGGTTCTAGCGTGTTCTCCGGGGAGCTGTTTTTT. This encodes CASSVGSSVFSGELFF.

The DNA of the CDR3 is TGCGCCAGCAGCCAAGGCGGACAGTCCTACGAGCAGTACTTC. It is translated as CASSQGGQSYEQYF. This sequence joins TRBV4-1 and TRBJ2-7, with a weak D call TRBD1 (6 bases). The CDR3 has 14 residues. V was shortened by 1 base and J by 1 base, with 8 bases between the two germline ends. In germline, CDR1 is MGHRA, CDR2 YSYEKL.

A few counts support this clonotype. This sequence joins TRBV9 and TRBJ1-2, with no clear D. Trimming removed 0 bases from V and 5 bases from J, with 14 bases in between. This CDR3 has 15 amino acids. Germline-derived CDR1 and CDR2 are SGDLS and YYNGEE. The CDR3 sequence is CASSVGGAAGYGYTF. The CDR3 region has the DNA TGTGCCAGCAGCGTAGGGGGAGCCGCGGGGTATGGCTACACCTTC.

The sample holds a few counts of this clonotype. Germline and junction disagree at one end, which may indicate a read error. This CDR3 reads CASRGEGLVSFNEQFF. The CDR3 DNA is TGTGCCAGCAGGGGGGAAGGACTAGTTTCCTTCAATGAGCAGTTCTTC. The genes are TRBV2 and TRBJ2-1, with 7 positions matching TRBD2. The CDR3 spans 16 residues. CDR1 is SNHLY, CDR2 FYNNEI, per germline.

This clonotype appeared a few times. The J gene is TRBJ2-1, the V gene TRBV29-1; D is uncertain. V lost 3 bases to trimming and J lost 0 bases, with 15 bases between them. In germline, CDR1 is SQVTM, CDR2 ANQGSEA. There are 16 residues in the CDR3. For the CDR3, the DNA is TGCAGCGTTGAGTTGGCGGAGAGCAGCTCCTACAATGAGCAGTTCTTC. It yields the protein CSVELAESSSYNEQFF.